The next 18 T cell receptor beta chains were all read from a single sample in a study of OX40 agonist ivuxolimab in advanced cancers. Clones were sequenced by immunoSEQ multiplex PCR, and TCRdb holds only the in-frame ones, with some missing. The sample consists of fewer than 60,000 clones, around 82% of them appearing once. The material was CD4+ or CD8+ T cells sorted from blood, obtained in a trial of the OX40 agonist ivuxolimab. The receptors were gathered from an adult with an advanced solid tumor such as melanoma, head and neck, liver or kidney cancer.

V and J are TRBV5-5 and TRBJ1-4; D call uncertain. The CDR3 consists of 13 residues. V was clipped by 4 bases and J by 3 bases, with 7 bases between them. CDR1 is SGHKS, CDR2 YYEKEE, per germline (reference sequence). This CDR3 reads CASSRVANEKLFF. The CDR3 DNA is TGTGCCAGCAGCCGGGTGGCTAATGAAAAACTGTTTTTT.

This chain uses TRBV5-1 with TRBJ2-1, with D perhaps TRBD1 (6 bases). In germline, CDR1 is SGHRS, CDR2 YFSETQ. With 4 bases removed from V and 0 bases from J, the gap between germline ends came to 8 bases. The CDR3 has 14 amino acids. The CDR3 region has the DNA TGCGCCAGCAGCGTGGACAGCTCCTACAATGAGCAGTTCTTC. It specifies CASSVDSSYNEQFF.

The chain links TRBV27 to TRBJ2-7; TRBD1 aligns across 8 bases. V was clipped by 8 bases and J by 5 bases; unmatched bases: 8. The CDR3 totals 13 residues. Germline CDR1 and CDR2: MNHEY and SMNVEV (reference sequence). The CDR3 DNA follows: TGTGCCAGCCGGCCACAGGGGGGCCACGAGCAGTACTTC. Residues: CASRPQGGHEQYF.

The V gene is TRBV6-1, the J gene TRBJ2-1; tentative D call: TRBD2 (5 bases). Germline CDR1 reads MNHNS; CDR2 reads SASEGT. CDR3 length: 16 residues. Deletions cut 2 bases from V and 5 bases from J, with 16 bases between. CDR3 residues: CASSERAAPGDNEQFF. The DNA of the CDR3 is TGTGCCAGCAGTGAACGCGCAGCCCCCGGGGACAATGAGCAGTTCTTC.

This chain uses TRBV9 with TRBJ1-1; no definite D call. The germline V gene encodes CDR1 SGDLS and CDR2 YYNGEE. V lost 0 bases and J 3 bases, leaving 6 bases between the germline ends. This CDR3 region has 13 residues. The CDR3 sequence: CASSVAGDTEAFF. The CDR3 nucleotides are TGTGCCAGCAGCGTAGCAGGTGACACTGAAGCTTTCTTT.

The chain carries TRBV6-1 and TRBJ1-5; no firm D call. The CDR3 runs to 15 residues. V shed 6 bases and J shed 2 bases, with 14 bases lying between them. Germline CDR1 reads MNHNS; CDR2 reads SASEGT. The DNA of the CDR3 is TGTGCCAGCAGCCTCGCGGCGGCTGGCAATCAGCCCCAGCATTTT. Residues: CASSLAAAGNQPQHF.

This clone has just one count. The rearrangement joins TRBV6-6 to TRBJ1-1; the D gene is possibly TRBD1 (6 bases). Germline V CDR1 and CDR2: MNHNY, SVGAGI (reference sequence). The V end lost 0 bases, the J end lost 1 base, and 12 bases lay between the germline ends. The CDR3 contains 16 residues. As DNA, the CDR3 is TGTGCCAGCAGTTACTCGAATCAGGGGACGAACACTGAAGCTTTCTTT. Its translation is CASSYSNQGTNTEAFF.

The rearrangement links TRBV4-3 to TRBJ1-4; D possibly corresponds to TRBD1 (6 bases). Trimming pared 4 bases from V and 2 bases from J, leaving 11 bases between. The CDR3 runs 15 residues. Per the germline V gene, CDR1 is LGHNA and CDR2 is YSLEER. CDR3 amino acids: CASSRGGLTNEKLFF. The CDR3 nucleotides are TGCGCCAGCAGCCGAGGGGGATTGACTAATGAAAAACTGTTTTTT.

The chain has TRBV7-2 and TRBJ1-5, with a tentative D call TRBD1 (6 bases). The CDR3 contains 14 residues. Germline V gene lookup returns CDR1 SGHTA and CDR2 FQGNSA. V was clipped by 7 bases and J by 4 bases, with 14 bases between them. CDR3 region: CASTPGGRNQPQHF. In nucleotides, the CDR3 is TGTGCCAGCACCCCGGGGGGCCGGAATCAGCCCCAGCATTTT.

V and J are TRBV5-1 and TRBJ2-7, with 7 bases fitting TRBD2. Germline V lookup: CDR1 SGHRS, CDR2 YFSETQ. CDR3 length equals 15 residues. V shed 0 bases and J 2 bases; nucleotides not matched to a gene: 5. CDR3 nucleotides: TGCGCCAGCAGCTTGGGTGGGAGGGCCACCTACGAGCAGTACTTC. Translating gives CASSLGGRATYEQYF.

This clone has just one count. The rearrangement uses TRBV7-2 and TRBJ2-5, with 11 bases that match TRBD1. The germline V gene encodes CDR1 SGHTA and CDR2 FQGNSA. V was clipped by 5 bases and J by 4 bases; unmatched bases: 3. There are 14 residues in the CDR3. Here the CDR3 reads CASSPGTGGETQYF. The DNA of the CDR3 is TGTGCCAGCAGCCCCGGGACAGGGGGAGAGACCCAGTACTTC.

This clone came up a few times. The chain employs TRBV6-1 and TRBJ2-2; possible D gene TRBD2, 5 bases. The germline CDR1 and CDR2 sequences are MNHNS and SASEGT. V dropped 1 base and J dropped 5 bases, with 11 bases sitting between them. The CDR3 covers 15 residues. This chain's CDR3 is CASSEGLAETGELFF. The CDR3 DNA follows: TGTGCCAGCAGTGAAGGGCTAGCTGAAACCGGGGAGCTGTTTTTT.

In DNA form, the CDR3 reads TGTGCCAGCAGTATATCTAGAGCAACTAATGAAAAACTGTTTTTT. This translates into CASSISRATNEKLFF. The V and J genes are TRBV6-5 and TRBJ1-4; D is unresolved. Trimming pared 5 bases from V and 0 bases from J, leaving 10 bases between. Looked up from germline, CDR1 is MNHEY and CDR2 is SVGAGI. CDR3 length: 15 amino acids.

The chain links TRBV10-2 to TRBJ2-3, with D uncertain. Germline CDR1 WSHSY, CDR2 SAAADI. Trimming removed 8 bases from V and 0 bases from J, with 9 bases in between. The CDR3 is 13 residues long. The CDR3 nucleotides are TGCGCCAGCTGCGTACTTAGCACAGATACGCAGTATTTT. Amino acid sequence: CASCVLSTDTQYF.

The CDR3 loop reads CASSLRGYGGLATNEKLFF. Here the CDR3 DNA reads TGTGCCAGCAGCTTGAGGGGTTACGGAGGATTGGCAACTAATGAAAAACTGTTTTTT. V usage is TRBV5-5 and J usage is TRBJ1-4, with a weak D call TRBD1 (5 bases). Germline CDR1 is SGHKS and CDR2 is YYEKEE (reference sequence). Between the trimmed V and J ends, which lost 1 base and 0 bases, there was a span of 19 bases. The CDR3 is 19 residues long.

This clone was counted between two and nine times. CDR3 coding DNA: TGTGCCAGCAGTGTGAATATTGATGGCTACACCTTC. It specifies CASSVNIDGYTF. This chain connects TRBV2 to TRBJ1-2; D is uncertain. The V gene's germline CDR1 is SNHLY and CDR2 FYNNEI. Trimming removed 4 bases at V and 6 bases at J, with 9 bases between. This CDR3 contains 12 residues.

The chain is built from TRBV7-8 and TRBJ2-3; D ambiguous. V was shortened by 5 bases and J by 3 bases, with 6 bases between the two germline ends. Per the germline V gene, CDR1 is SGHVS and CDR2 is FQNEAQ. CDR3 size: 12 residues. The CDR3 here is CASSPWTDTQYF. CDR3 sequence (DNA): TGTGCCAGCAGCCCCTGGACAGATACGCAGTATTTT.

The rearrangement joins TRBV7-2 to TRBJ1-2; a possible D gene is TRBD1 (6 bases). The CDR3 has 16 residues. The V gene lost 2 bases and the J gene lost 6 bases, with 19 bases spanning the gap. In germline, CDR1 is SGHTA, CDR2 FQGNSA. CDR3 DNA: TGTGCCAGCAGCTTAACCGACAGGAGAGGGGCGAATGGCTACACCTTC. This encodes CASSLTDRRGANGYTF. Variable domain in full (rest from reference TRBV7-2 and TRBJ1-2): GAGVSQSPSNKVTEKGKDVELRCDPISGHTALYWYRQSLGQGLEFLIYFQGNSAPDKSGLPSDRFSAERTGGSVSTLTIQRTQQEDSAVYLCASSLTDRRGANGYTFGSGTRLTVV.